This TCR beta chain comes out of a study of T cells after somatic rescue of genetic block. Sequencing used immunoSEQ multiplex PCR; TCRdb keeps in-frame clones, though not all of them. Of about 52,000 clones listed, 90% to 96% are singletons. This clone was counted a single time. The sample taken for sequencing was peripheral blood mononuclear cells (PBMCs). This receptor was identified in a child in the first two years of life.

CDR3 protein: CASSLRQDSYGYTF. The CDR3 coding sequence is TGTGCCAGCAGTTTAAGGCAGGATTCCTATGGCTACACCTTC. This chain connects TRBV27 to TRBJ1-2; D call uncertain. The V and J ends lost 2 bases and 4 bases respectively, with 11 bases between them. Germline assignment: CDR1 MNHEY and CDR2 SMNVEV (reference sequence). This CDR3 has 14 amino acids.